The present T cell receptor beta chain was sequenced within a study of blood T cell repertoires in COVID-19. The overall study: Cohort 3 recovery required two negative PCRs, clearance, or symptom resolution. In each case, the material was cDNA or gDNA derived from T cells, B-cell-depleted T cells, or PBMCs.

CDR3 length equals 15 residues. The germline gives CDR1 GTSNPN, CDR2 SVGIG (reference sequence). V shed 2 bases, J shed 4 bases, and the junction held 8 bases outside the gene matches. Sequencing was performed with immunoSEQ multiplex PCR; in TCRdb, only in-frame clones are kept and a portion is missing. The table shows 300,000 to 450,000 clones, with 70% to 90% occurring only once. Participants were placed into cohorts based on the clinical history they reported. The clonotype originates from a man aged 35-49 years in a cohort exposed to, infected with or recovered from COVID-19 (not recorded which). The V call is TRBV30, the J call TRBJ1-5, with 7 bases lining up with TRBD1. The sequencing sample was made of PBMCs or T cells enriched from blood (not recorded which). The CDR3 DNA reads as TGTGCCTGGAGTAACAGGGGAGGACAGAATCAGCCCCAGCATTTT. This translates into CAWSNRGGQNQPQHF.